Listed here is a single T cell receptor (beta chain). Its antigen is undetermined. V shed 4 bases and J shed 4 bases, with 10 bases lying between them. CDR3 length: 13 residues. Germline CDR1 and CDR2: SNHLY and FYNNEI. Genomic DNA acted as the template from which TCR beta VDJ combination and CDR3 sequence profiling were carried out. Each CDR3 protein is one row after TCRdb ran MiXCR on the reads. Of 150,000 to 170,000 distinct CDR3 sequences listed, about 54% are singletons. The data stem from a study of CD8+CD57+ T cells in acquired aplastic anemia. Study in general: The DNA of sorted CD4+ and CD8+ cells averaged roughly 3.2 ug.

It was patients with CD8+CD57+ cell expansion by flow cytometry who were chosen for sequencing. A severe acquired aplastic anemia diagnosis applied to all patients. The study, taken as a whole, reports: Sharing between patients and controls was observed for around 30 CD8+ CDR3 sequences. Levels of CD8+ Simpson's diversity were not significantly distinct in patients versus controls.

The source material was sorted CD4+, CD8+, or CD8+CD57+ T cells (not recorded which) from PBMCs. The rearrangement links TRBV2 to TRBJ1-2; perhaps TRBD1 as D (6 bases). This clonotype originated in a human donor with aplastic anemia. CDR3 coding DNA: TGTGCCAGCAGTGTAGGGGGGAGCTATGGCTACACCTTC. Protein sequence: CASSVGGSYGYTF.